This TCR beta chain was observed in a study of blood T cell repertoires in COVID-19. Authors' methods: It was from reference gene primer amplification that nucleated cell counts were estimated. The protocol was immunoSEQ multiplex PCR, while the TCRdb copy is restricted to in-frame clones and leaves out a portion. V, J and clone size reflect that table, while D and trimming were determined from the DNA. The table shows about 70,000 clones, with around 88% occurring only once. This CDR3 has 14 residues. The germline gives CDR1 SGHRS, CDR2 YFSETQ. The source is a human donor in a cohort sampled during active COVID-19. Material for sequencing was peripheral blood. The V gene is TRBV5-1, the J gene TRBJ2-3; 8 bases align to TRBD2. The CDR3 DNA follows: TGCGCTGGGGCCCGGGGGGGCCTGCAAGATACGCAGTATTTT. It codes for CAGARGGLQDTQYF.